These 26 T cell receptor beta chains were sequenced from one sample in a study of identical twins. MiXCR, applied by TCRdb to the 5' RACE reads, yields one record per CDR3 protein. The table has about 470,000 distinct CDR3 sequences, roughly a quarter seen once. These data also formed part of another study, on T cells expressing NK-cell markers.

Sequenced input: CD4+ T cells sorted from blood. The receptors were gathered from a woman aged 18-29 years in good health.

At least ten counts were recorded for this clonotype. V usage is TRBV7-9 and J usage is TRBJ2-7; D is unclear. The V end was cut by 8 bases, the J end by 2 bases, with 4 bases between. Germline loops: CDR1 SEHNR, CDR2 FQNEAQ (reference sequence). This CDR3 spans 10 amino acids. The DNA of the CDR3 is TGTGCCAGCGGTACCTACGAGCAGTACTTC. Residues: CASGTYEQYF.

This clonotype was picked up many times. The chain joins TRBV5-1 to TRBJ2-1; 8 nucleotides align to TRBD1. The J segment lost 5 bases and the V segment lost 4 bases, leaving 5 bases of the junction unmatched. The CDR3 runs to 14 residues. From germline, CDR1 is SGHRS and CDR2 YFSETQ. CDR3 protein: CASSRQGINNEQFF. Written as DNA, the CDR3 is TGCGCCAGCAGCCGACAGGGGATTAACAATGAGCAGTTCTTC.

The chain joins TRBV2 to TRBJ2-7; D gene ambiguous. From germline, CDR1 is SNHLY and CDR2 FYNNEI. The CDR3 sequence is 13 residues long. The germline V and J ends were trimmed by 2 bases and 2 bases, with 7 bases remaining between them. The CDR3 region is CASSERQPYEQYF. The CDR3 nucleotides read TGTGCCAGCAGTGAAAGGCAGCCCTACGAGCAGTACTTC.

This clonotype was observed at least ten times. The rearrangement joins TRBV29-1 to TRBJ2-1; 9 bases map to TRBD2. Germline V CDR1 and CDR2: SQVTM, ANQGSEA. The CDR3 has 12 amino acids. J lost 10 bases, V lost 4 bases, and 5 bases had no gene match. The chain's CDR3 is CSVVAGGREQFF. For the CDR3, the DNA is TGCAGCGTTGTTGCGGGAGGGAGAGAGCAGTTCTTC.

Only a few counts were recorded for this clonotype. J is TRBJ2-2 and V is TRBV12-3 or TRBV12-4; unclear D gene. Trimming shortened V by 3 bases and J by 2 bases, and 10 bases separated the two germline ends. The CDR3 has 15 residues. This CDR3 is CASSFVLPNTGELFF. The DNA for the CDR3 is TGTGCCAGCAGTTTTGTCCTTCCCAACACCGGGGAGCTGTTTTTT.

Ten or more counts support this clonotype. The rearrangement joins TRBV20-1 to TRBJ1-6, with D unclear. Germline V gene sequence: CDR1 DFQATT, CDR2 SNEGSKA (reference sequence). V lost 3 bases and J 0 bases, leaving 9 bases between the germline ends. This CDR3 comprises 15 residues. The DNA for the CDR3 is TGCAGTGCTAGCGGCGGGAGCTCCTATAATTCACCCCTCCACTTT. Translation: CSASGGSSYNSPLHF.

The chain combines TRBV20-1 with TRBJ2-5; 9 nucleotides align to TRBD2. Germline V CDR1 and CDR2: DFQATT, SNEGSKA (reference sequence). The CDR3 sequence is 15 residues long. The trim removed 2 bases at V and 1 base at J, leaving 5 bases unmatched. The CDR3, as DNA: TGCAGTGCTAGACCCGGGACTAGCAGCCAAGAGACCCAGTACTTC. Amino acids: CSARPGTSSQETQYF.

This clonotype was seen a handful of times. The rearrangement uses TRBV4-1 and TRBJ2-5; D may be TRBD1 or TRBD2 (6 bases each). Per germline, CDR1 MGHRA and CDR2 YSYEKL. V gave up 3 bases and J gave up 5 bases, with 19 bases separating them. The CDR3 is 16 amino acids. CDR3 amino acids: CASSHPTGGGRETQYF. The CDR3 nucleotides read TGCGCCAGCAGCCACCCGACAGGTGGGGGGCGTGAGACCCAGTACTTC.

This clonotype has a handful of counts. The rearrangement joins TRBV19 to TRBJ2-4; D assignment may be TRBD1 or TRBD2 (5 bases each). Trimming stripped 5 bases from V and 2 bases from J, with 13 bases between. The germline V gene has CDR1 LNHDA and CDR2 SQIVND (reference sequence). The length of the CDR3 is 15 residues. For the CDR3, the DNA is TGTGCCAGTAGTCCGGGACCTAGGCCCAAAAACATTCAGTACTTC. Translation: CASSPGPRPKNIQYF. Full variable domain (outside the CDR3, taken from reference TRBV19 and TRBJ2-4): DGGITQSPKYLFRKEGQNVTLSCEQNLNHDAMYWYRQDPGQGLRLIYYSQIVNDFQKGDIAEGYSVSREKKESFPLTVTSAQKNPTAFYLCASSPGPRPKNIQYFGAGTRLSVL.

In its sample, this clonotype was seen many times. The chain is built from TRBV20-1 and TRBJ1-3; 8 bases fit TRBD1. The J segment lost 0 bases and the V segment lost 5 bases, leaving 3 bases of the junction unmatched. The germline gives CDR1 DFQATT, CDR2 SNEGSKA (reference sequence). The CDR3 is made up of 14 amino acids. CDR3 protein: CSALTGGSGNTIYF. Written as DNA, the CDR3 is TGCAGTGCTTTAACAGGGGGCTCTGGAAACACCATATATTTT.

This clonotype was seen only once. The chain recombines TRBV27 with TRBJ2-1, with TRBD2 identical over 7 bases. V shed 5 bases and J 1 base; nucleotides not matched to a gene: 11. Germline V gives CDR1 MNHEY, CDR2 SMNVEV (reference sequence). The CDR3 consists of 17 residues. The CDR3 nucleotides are TGTGCCAGCAGTCCACTCTGGACTAGAGGGTCCTACAATGAGCAGTTCTTC. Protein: CASSPLWTRGSYNEQFF.

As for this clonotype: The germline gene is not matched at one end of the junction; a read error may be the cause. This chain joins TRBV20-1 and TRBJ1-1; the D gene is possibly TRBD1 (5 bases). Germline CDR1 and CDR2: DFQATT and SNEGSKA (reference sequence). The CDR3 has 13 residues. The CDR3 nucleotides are TGCAGTGCGAGAGACAGCTATGACACTGAAGCTTTCTTT. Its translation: CSARDSYDTEAFF.

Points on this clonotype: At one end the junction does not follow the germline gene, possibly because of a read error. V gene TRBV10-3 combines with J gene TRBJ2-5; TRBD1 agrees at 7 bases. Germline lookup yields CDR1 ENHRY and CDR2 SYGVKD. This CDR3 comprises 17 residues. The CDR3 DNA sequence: TGTGCCATCAGTGAGTCCCGAGCGGACAGGTCCGGTGGGACCCAGCACTTC. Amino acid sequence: CAISESRADRSGGTQHF.

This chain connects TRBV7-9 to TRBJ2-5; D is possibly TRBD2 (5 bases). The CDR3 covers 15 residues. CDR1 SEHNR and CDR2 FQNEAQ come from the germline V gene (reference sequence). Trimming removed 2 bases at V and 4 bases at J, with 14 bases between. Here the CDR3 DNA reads TGTGCCAGCAGCTTACTCGATATGAGGGCAGAGACCCAGTACTTC. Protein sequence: CASSLLDMRAETQYF.

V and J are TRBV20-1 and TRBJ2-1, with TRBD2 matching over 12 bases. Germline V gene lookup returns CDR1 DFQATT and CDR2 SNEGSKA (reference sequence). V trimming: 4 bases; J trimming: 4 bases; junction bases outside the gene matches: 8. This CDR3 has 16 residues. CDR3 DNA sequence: TGCAGTGCTACCAGACTAGCGGGGGAACCTTACAATGAGCAGTTCTTC. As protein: CSATRLAGEPYNEQFF.

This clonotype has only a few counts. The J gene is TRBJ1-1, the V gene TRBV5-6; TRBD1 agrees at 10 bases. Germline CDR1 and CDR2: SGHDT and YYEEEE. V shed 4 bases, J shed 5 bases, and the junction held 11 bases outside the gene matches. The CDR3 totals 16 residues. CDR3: CASSRGTGAPQTEAFF. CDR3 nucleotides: TGTGCCAGCAGCCGGGGGACAGGGGCCCCGCAGACTGAAGCTTTCTTT. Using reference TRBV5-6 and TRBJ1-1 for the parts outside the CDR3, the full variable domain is DAGVTQSPTHLIKTRGQQVTLRCSPKSGHDTVSWYQQALGQGPQFIFQYYEEEERQRGNFPDRFSGHQFPNYSSELNVNALLLGDSALYLCASSRGTGAPQTEAFFGQGTRLTVV.

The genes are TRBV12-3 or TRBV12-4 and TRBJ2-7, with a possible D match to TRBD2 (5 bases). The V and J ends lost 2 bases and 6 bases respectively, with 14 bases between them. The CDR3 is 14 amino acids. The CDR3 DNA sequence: TGTGCCAGCAGTTTACGAGGGCCACGGGGCGAGCAGTACTTC. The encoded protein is CASSLRGPRGEQYF.

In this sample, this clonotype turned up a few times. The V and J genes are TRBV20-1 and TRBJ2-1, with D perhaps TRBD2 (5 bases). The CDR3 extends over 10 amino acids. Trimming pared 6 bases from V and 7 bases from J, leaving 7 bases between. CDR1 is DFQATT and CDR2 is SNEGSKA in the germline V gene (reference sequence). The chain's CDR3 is CSALANEQFF. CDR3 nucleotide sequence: TGCAGTGCCTTAGCGAATGAGCAGTTCTTC.

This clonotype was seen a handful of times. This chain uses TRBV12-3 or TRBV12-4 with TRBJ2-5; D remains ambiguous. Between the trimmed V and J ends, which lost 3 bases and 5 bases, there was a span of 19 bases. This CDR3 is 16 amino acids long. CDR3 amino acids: CASSFHPTTLGETQYF. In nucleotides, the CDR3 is TGTGCCAGCAGTTTTCACCCGACAACCCTTGGGGAGACCCAGTACTTC.

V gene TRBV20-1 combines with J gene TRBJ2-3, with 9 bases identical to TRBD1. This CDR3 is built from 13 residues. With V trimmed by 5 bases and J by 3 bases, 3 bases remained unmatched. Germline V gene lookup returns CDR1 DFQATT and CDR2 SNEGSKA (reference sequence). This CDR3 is CSALDRGTDTQYF. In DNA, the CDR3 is TGCAGTGCTCTGGACAGGGGTACAGATACGCAGTATTTT.

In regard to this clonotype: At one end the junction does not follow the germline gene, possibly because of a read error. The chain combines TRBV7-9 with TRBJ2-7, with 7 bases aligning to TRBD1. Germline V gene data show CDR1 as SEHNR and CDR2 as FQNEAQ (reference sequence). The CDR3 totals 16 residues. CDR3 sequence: CATSLNRGPRGNEQYF. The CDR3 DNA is TGTGCCACCAGCTTAAATAGGGGGCCCCGAGGTAACGAGCAGTACTTC.

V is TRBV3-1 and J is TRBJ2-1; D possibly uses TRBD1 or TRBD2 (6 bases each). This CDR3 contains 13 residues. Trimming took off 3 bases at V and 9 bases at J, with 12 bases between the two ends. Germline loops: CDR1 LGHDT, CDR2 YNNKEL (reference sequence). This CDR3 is CASSQGGYGEQFF. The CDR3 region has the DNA TGTGCCAGCAGCCAGGGGGGCTATGGTGAGCAGTTCTTC.

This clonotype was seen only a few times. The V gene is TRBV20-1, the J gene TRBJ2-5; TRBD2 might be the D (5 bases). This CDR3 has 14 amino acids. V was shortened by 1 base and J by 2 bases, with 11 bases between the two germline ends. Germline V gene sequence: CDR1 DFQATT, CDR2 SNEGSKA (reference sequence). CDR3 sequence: CSARAVRTQETQYF. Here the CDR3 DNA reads TGCAGTGCTAGAGCGGTGCGGACTCAAGAGACCCAGTACTTC.

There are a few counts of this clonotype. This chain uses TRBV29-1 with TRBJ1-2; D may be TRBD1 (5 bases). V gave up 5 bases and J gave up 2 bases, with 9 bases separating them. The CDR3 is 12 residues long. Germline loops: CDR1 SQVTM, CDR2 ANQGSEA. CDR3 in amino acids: CSVLQENYGYTF. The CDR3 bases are TGCAGCGTTTTACAGGAGAACTATGGCTACACCTTC.

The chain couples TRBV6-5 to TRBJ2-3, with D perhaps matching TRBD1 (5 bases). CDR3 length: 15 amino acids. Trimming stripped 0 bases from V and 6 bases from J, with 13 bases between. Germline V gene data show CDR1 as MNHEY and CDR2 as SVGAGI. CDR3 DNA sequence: TGTGCCAGCAGTTACTCGCCCGGGCCAGGGGATACGCAGTATTTT. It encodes CASSYSPGPGDTQYF.

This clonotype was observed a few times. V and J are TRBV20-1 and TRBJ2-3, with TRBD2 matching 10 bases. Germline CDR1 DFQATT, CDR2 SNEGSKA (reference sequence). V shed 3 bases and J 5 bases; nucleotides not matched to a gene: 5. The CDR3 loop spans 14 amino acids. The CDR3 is CSASGAGGKDTQYF. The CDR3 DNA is TGCAGTGCTAGTGGAGCGGGGGGGAAAGATACGCAGTATTTT.